The 27 T cell receptor beta chains below come from one sample, sequenced in a study of neurological immune-mediated disorders. TCRdb reanalysed the 5' RACE reads using MiXCR and keeps one entry per CDR3 protein. The data contain roughly 80,000 distinct CDR3 sequences, 15% to 20% of them seen just once; the ten biggest clones take up approximately 15%. The specimen sequenced was PBMCs. Source of these receptors: a woman between 35 and 50 years old in good health.

This clonotype showed up just a few times. The CDR3 loop reads CSAPLAGGNNEQFF. The CDR3 region has the DNA TGCAGTGCTCCACTAGCGGGGGGTAACAATGAGCAGTTCTTC. The V gene is TRBV20-1, the J gene TRBJ2-1; 12 positions agree with TRBD2. The CDR3 is 14 residues long. The V segment lost 5 bases and the J segment 5 bases; nucleotides outside the gene matches: 4. Germline CDR1 reads DFQATT; CDR2 reads SNEGSKA (reference sequence).

This clonotype has at least ten counts. The chain combines TRBV5-1 with TRBJ2-1; a weak D match, TRBD2 (6 bases). The length of the CDR3 is 15 residues. Germline V gene lookup returns CDR1 SGHRS and CDR2 YFSETQ. The germline V and J ends were trimmed by 1 base and 4 bases, with 12 bases remaining between them. The CDR3 spells CASSLNQRVYNEQFF. The CDR3 nucleotides are TGCGCCAGCAGCTTGAACCAGCGGGTTTACAATGAGCAGTTCTTC.

This clonotype was seen repeatedly, ten times or more. The chain links TRBV5-1 to TRBJ2-1; D is perhaps TRBD2 (6 bases). Germline lookup yields CDR1 SGHRS and CDR2 YFSETQ. The CDR3 covers 14 residues. V was trimmed by 4 bases and J by 6 bases, leaving 14 bases between them. In DNA, the CDR3 is TGCGCCAGCAGCGGCGGGGTACAACGCAATGAGCAGTTCTTC. Amino acid sequence: CASSGGVQRNEQFF.

This clonotype appeared many times. The rearrangement links TRBV7-3 to TRBJ2-5; 7 nucleotides agree with TRBD2. The germline CDR1 and CDR2 sequences are SGHTA and FQGTGA. The V segment lost 3 bases and the J segment 4 bases; nucleotides outside the gene matches: 5. The CDR3 covers 14 residues. The chain's CDR3 is CASSFSGPGETQYF. Written as DNA, the CDR3 is TGTGCCAGCAGCTTTAGCGGGCCGGGAGAGACCCAGTACTTC.

The chain uses TRBV20-1 and TRBJ1-2; the D gene is possibly TRBD1 (5 bases). This CDR3 has 17 residues. V lost 0 bases, J lost 4 bases, and 21 bases lay in between. CDR1 and CDR2 (germline): DFQATT, SNEGSKA (reference sequence). Written as DNA, the CDR3 is TGCAGTGCTAGAGATGGATTGGAGACAGCCAAGTTCTATGGCTACACCTTC. It is translated as CSARDGLETAKFYGYTF.

This clonotype was observed at least ten times. This sequence joins TRBV7-2 and TRBJ1-2; TRBD1 might be the D (6 bases). The CDR3 runs 15 residues. The V and J ends lost 1 base and 0 bases respectively, with 9 bases between them. Per the germline V gene, CDR1 is SGHTA and CDR2 is FQGNSA. Written as DNA, the CDR3 is TGTGCCAGCAGCTTAGTGGGGACACCTAACTATGGCTACACCTTC. This sequence encodes CASSLVGTPNYGYTF.

This clonotype was found many times. This chain joins TRBV6-5 and TRBJ2-3, with 13 bases identical to TRBD2. CDR1 is MNHEY and CDR2 is SVGAGI in the germline V gene. The ends lost 6 bases at V and 0 bases at J; junction bases unmatched: 9. The CDR3 runs 18 residues. CDR3 bases: TGTGCCAGCAGCCAAGGACTAGCGGGGGTCTCTAGCACAGATACGCAGTATTTT. Translated, it gives CASSQGLAGVSSTDTQYF.

This clonotype was observed at least ten times. The chain carries TRBV7-9 and TRBJ2-5; TRBD2 is a possible D gene (5 bases). V was trimmed by 1 base and J by 0 bases, leaving 12 bases between them. This CDR3 is 16 amino acids long. Per the germline V gene, CDR1 is SEHNR and CDR2 is FQNEAQ (reference sequence). CDR3 protein: CASSLVGSWDQETQYF. In nucleotides, the CDR3 is TGTGCCAGCAGCTTAGTGGGGAGTTGGGACCAAGAGACCCAGTACTTC.

This clonotype was detected ten times or more. The CDR3 DNA sequence: TGTGCCACCAGTGATCAGGGCAGGGGATCGGATACGCAGTATTTT. The encoded protein is CATSDQGRGSDTQYF. V usage is TRBV24-1 and J usage is TRBJ2-3; TRBD1 might be the D (6 bases). Trimming removed 3 bases from V and 6 bases from J, with 15 bases in between. Germline V lookup: CDR1 KGHDR, CDR2 SFDVKD. This CDR3 spans 15 amino acids.

As concerns this clonotype: The junction departs from germline at one end; a sequencing error may be responsible. The chain carries TRBV28 and TRBJ2-3; 11 bases align to TRBD1. Germline V gives CDR1 MDHEN, CDR2 SYDVKM. CDR3 length equals 14 residues. This chain's CDR3 is CVSGGQGASDTQYF. DNA for the CDR3: TGTGTCAGCGGTGGACAGGGGGCATCAGATACGCAGTATTTT. Using reference TRBV28 and TRBJ2-3 for the parts outside the CDR3, the full variable domain is DVKVTQSSRYLVKRTGEKVFLECVQDMDHENMFWYRQDPGLGLRLIYFSYDVKMKEKGDIPEGYSVSREKKERFSLILESASTNQTSMYLCVSGGQGASDTQYFGPGTRLTVL.

This clonotype was detected many times. The rearrangement joins TRBV7-9 to TRBJ1-3; D perhaps matches TRBD1 (6 bases). V was trimmed by 4 bases and J by 0 bases, leaving 19 bases between them. In germline, CDR1 is SEHNR, CDR2 FQNEAQ (reference sequence). The CDR3 has 18 amino acids. CDR3 residues: CASSSTGRNRTSGNTIYF. In nucleotides, the CDR3 is TGTGCCAGCAGCTCGACAGGTCGGAACCGTACCTCTGGAAACACCATATATTTT.

This clonotype was detected ten times or more. V is TRBV25-1 and J is TRBJ2-5; 7 positions agree with TRBD1. Germline values: CDR1 MGHDK, CDR2 SYGVNS. The CDR3 runs 15 residues. The V segment lost 3 bases and the J segment 4 bases; nucleotides outside the gene matches: 8. The CDR3 coding sequence is TGTGCCAGCAGTGAGGCGAGGGACAGAGGAGAGACCCAGTACTTC. It yields the protein CASSEARDRGETQYF.

This clonotype occurred many times. The genes are TRBV27 and TRBJ1-6, with D perhaps matching TRBD1 (5 bases). The length of the CDR3 is 15 residues. V was clipped by 4 bases and J by 6 bases, with 13 bases between them. Looked up from germline, CDR1 is MNHEY and CDR2 is SMNVEV (reference sequence). CDR3 sequence reads: CASSSWTSGNSPLHF. The DNA of the CDR3 is TGTGCCAGCAGTTCCTGGACATCGGGTAATTCACCCCTCCACTTT.

This clonotype was seen at least ten times. The gene calls are TRBV20-1 and TRBJ1-2; D possibly corresponds to TRBD1 (6 bases). CDR1 and CDR2 (germline): DFQATT, SNEGSKA (reference sequence). The CDR3 has 13 amino acids. V was trimmed by 0 bases and J by 6 bases, leaving 11 bases between them. Here the CDR3 DNA reads TGCAGTGCTAGAGAGGAGGGGGTCCATGGCTACACCTTC. This codes for CSAREEGVHGYTF.

This clonotype has a count of ten or more. The CDR3 DNA is TGTGCCAGCAGTTTCGACAATGACCGGACCGCTGAAGCTTTCTTT. It translates to CASSFDNDRTAEAFF. The chain links TRBV6-2 or TRBV6-3 to TRBJ1-1, with unresolved D. Trimming took off 4 bases at V and 6 bases at J, with 18 bases between the two ends. The germline V gene encodes CDR1 MNHEY and CDR2 SVGEGT. This CDR3 spans 15 amino acids.

This clonotype was seen only a few times. This chain connects TRBV20-1 to TRBJ2-3; the D is unclear. The CDR3 is 14 residues long. Germline V gene sequence: CDR1 DFQATT, CDR2 SNEGSKA (reference sequence). With 0 bases removed from V and 2 bases from J, the gap between germline ends came to 9 bases. The CDR3 bases are TGCAGTGCTAGAGACCCATTCCTCACAGATACGCAGTATTTT. Its protein product is CSARDPFLTDTQYF.

This clonotype was seen repeatedly, ten times or more. The gene calls are TRBV7-9 and TRBJ2-5, with D hard to call. This CDR3 has 12 residues. V lost 5 bases, J lost 6 bases, and 10 bases lay in between. Germline CDR1 and CDR2: SEHNR and FQNEAQ (reference sequence). In DNA, the CDR3 is TGTGCCAGCAGCCCAAACGGAAAGACCCAGTACTTC. This translates into CASSPNGKTQYF.

This clonotype was picked up many times. The gene calls are TRBV7-9 and TRBJ2-5, with 7 bases that match TRBD1. Germline CDR1 is SEHNR and CDR2 is FQNEAQ (reference sequence). Trimming took 5 bases from V and 5 from J; bases not matched to a gene: 5. This CDR3 contains 13 residues. The CDR3 reads CASSPRGPETQYF. The CDR3 bases are TGTGCCAGCAGCCCGAGGGGGCCGGAGACCCAGTACTTC.

This clonotype was observed a handful of times. The chain carries TRBV12-3 or TRBV12-4 and TRBJ2-3; no definite D call. This CDR3 is built from 13 residues. Trimming took 5 bases from V and 7 from J, leaving 13 bases between them. In DNA, the CDR3 is TGTGCCAGCAGTCCGAAACAAGGGAATACGCAGTATTTT. This codes for CASSPKQGNTQYF.

This clonotype has only one observation. The chain has TRBV19 and TRBJ2-3; no clear D. This CDR3 contains 12 residues. V lost 3 bases and J 7 bases, leaving 8 bases between the germline ends. The germline CDR1 and CDR2 sequences are LNHDA and SQIVND (reference sequence). The chain's CDR3 is CASSIPGYTQYF. CDR3 DNA: TGTGCCAGTAGTATCCCGGGTTATACGCAGTATTTT.

The chain combines TRBV10-3 with TRBJ2-3; 7 bases match TRBD2. CDR1 is ENHRY and CDR2 is SYGVKD in the germline V gene. V shed 7 bases, J shed 0 bases, and the junction held 7 bases outside the gene matches. This CDR3 is 15 amino acids long. The CDR3 DNA reads as TGTGCCATCATGAGAGCGGGACCTAGCACAGATACGCAGTATTTT. This gives the protein CAIMRAGPSTDTQYF.

In this sample, this clonotype turned up many times. CDR3 DNA: TGCGCCAGCAGATCAATGAGCACAGATACGCAGTATTTT. This gives the protein CASRSMSTDTQYF. The chain uses TRBV5-1 and TRBJ2-3; no reliable D call. In germline, CDR1 is SGHRS, CDR2 YFSETQ. The CDR3 loop spans 13 amino acids. Trimming took 5 bases from V and 0 from J, leaving 7 bases between them.

This clonotype occurred many times. The CDR3 nucleotides are TGCAGTGCTAGAGGTAATCGAGCGGGGGCCGGTATGATGTACGTC. This gives the protein CSARGNRAGAGMMYV. The chain employs TRBV20-1 and TRBJ2-7; 8 nucleotides match TRBD2. The CDR3 is made up of 15 amino acids. Germline V gene lookup returns CDR1 DFQATT and CDR2 SNEGSKA (reference sequence). V lost 1 base, J lost 12 bases, and 17 bases stayed unmatched.

In its sample, this clonotype was seen many times. V usage is TRBV10-3 and J usage is TRBJ2-5; D not certain. V lost 0 bases and J 2 bases, leaving 10 bases between the germline ends. Germline-derived CDR1 and CDR2 are ENHRY and SYGVKD. The CDR3 loop spans 15 amino acids. This CDR3 reads CAISESTQGQETQYF. CDR3 nucleotide sequence: TGTGCCATCAGTGAGTCGACTCAAGGTCAAGAGACCCAGTACTTC.

This clonotype has ten or more counts. V usage is TRBV7-2 and J usage is TRBJ1-5, with a weak D call TRBD1 (6 bases). V gave up 5 bases and J gave up 7 bases, with 12 bases separating them. Germline V CDR1 and CDR2: SGHTA, FQGNSA. The CDR3 sequence is 13 residues long. The CDR3 coding sequence is TGTGCCAGCAGCCCCAGGGGTAGCCAGCCCCAGCATTTT. Translation: CASSPRGSQPQHF.

This clonotype was found many times. The V gene is TRBV14, the J gene TRBJ1-6, with D unclear. This CDR3 is 13 amino acids long. The germline CDR1 and CDR2 sequences are SGHDN and FVKESK. The V end was cut by 4 bases, the J end by 9 bases, with 10 bases between. The CDR3 is CASSLGNVSPLHF. The CDR3, as DNA: TGTGCCAGCAGCCTGGGCAATGTTTCACCCCTCCACTTT.

Turning to this clonotype: A single base separates this from a much larger clone, so it may be a read error. This chain uses TRBV18 with TRBJ1-4; no firm D call. Germline loops: CDR1 KGHSH, CDR2 LQKENI. CDR3 size: 15 residues. V lost 0 bases and J 7 bases, leaving 12 bases between the germline ends. As DNA, the CDR3 is TGTGCCAGCTCACCACCGGAAAGGACGGGTGAAAAACTGTTTTTT. It codes for CASSPPERTGEKLFF. Together with reference TRBV18 and TRBJ1-4, the CDR3 gives the full variable domain: NAGVMQNPRHLVRRRGQEARLRCSPMKGHSHVYWYRQLPEEGLKFMVYLQKENIIDESGMPKERFSAEFPKEGPSILRIQQVVRGDSAAYFCASSPPERTGEKLFFGSGTQLSVL.